The 24 T cell receptor beta chains below all came from one sample that was sequenced in a study of CXCR3-negative and CXCR3-positive naive CD8 T cells. Researchers prepared the TRB cDNA libraries using 5' RACE with UMI labels. From the 5' RACE reads, TCRdb lists one entry per CDR3 protein and no DNA. This sample lists some 130,000 distinct CDR3 sequences; its ten largest clones have roughly 0.3%. Source material: naive CXCR3- CD8+ T cells from blood. Indicated subset: CD45RO-CCR7+CD27+CD95- naive CD8+ T cells lacking CXCR3 (TNR3-). Receptors were obtained from a human donor in good health. Some clones in this sample may be carry-over from other donors' samples.

The genes are TRBV12-2 and TRBJ2-1; as DNA is missing, the TRBD2 call by TCRdb cannot be tested. TRBV12-2 is assigned pseudogene status. The CDR3 length is 17 residues. This CDR3 reads CASRLAFTERETNEQFF.

The CDR3: CASRGRDIHNSPLHF. This rearrangement joins TRBV9 to TRBJ1-6; the D call from TCRdb, TRBD1, cannot be confirmed without DNA. The germline V gene encodes CDR1 SGDLS and CDR2 YYNGEE. The CDR3 runs 15 residues.

V usage is TRBV5-6 and J usage is TRBJ2-7; the TCRdb D gene call, TRBD1, has no DNA to confirm it. Germline V gene data show CDR1 as SGHDT and CDR2 as YYEEEE. The CDR3 is 14 residues long. CDR3 region: CASSTGTGIYEQYF.

Here the CDR3 reads CASSQPDPGTDNYNEQFF. V and J are TRBV7-8 and TRBJ2-1; TCRdb selects TRBD1, and the lack of DNA leaves this call unchecked. The CDR3 length is 18 residues. The germline gives CDR1 SGHVS, CDR2 FQNEAQ.

This chain joins TRBV28 and TRBJ2-2; the TCRdb call, TRBD1, lacks DNA for checking. This CDR3 is built from 15 residues. From germline, CDR1 is MDHEN and CDR2 SYDVKM. Here the CDR3 reads CASSLTGGSTGELFF.

The chain carries TRBV7-2 and TRBJ1-2; TCRdb outputs TRBD1, but without DNA this stays unchecked. The V gene's germline CDR1 is SGHTA and CDR2 FQGNSA. The CDR3 extends over 14 amino acids. The CDR3 reads CASSSPGGNYGYTF.

V is TRBV19 and J is TRBJ1-6; TCRdb's D gene call, TRBD1, goes unchecked for lack of DNA. CDR3 size: 16 residues. Germline CDR1 is LNHDA and CDR2 is SQIVND (reference sequence). Here the CDR3 reads CASSMLLTGNNSPLHF.

The chain uses TRBV14 and TRBJ2-7. CDR1 and CDR2 from the germline V gene are SGHDN and FVKESK. CDR3 length: 13 amino acids. This CDR3 is CASSHMGSYEQYF.

The chain combines TRBV13 with TRBJ1-5. This CDR3 comprises 13 residues. CDR1 is PRHDT, CDR2 FYEKMQ, per germline (reference sequence). The CDR3 reads CASSETANQPQHF.

The chain is built from TRBV28 and TRBJ2-7; TCRdb outputs TRBD1, but without DNA this stays unchecked. Germline V gene sequence: CDR1 MDHEN, CDR2 SYDVKM. The CDR3 is 15 residues long. The CDR3 here is CASSVDRGPGSEQYF.

The chain uses TRBV25-1 and TRBJ1-1. This CDR3 is 15 amino acids long. Germline V lookup: CDR1 MGHDK, CDR2 SYGVNS. The CDR3 reads CASSDTLGGGTEAFF.

The chain uses TRBV28 and TRBJ2-3; the D gene TCRdb calls, TRBD1, cannot be checked with no DNA. CDR1 and CDR2 from the germline V gene are MDHEN and SYDVKM. The CDR3 runs to 15 residues. Here the CDR3 reads CASSLMGQSTDTQYF. Using reference TRBV28 and TRBJ2-3 for the parts outside the CDR3, the full variable domain is DVKVTQSSRYLVKRTGEKVFLECVQDMDHENMFWYRQDPGLGLRLIYFSYDVKMKEKGDIPEGYSVSREKKERFSLILESASTNQTSMYLCASSLMGQSTDTQYFGPGTRLTVL.

The chain has TRBV25-1 and TRBJ1-5. The CDR3 extends over 13 amino acids. Per germline, CDR1 MGHDK and CDR2 SYGVNS. The CDR3 is CASSDSGNQPQHF.

The CDR3: CASSGGGAVTQYF. V gene TRBV9 combines with J gene TRBJ2-3; lacking DNA, the TRBD1 call made by TCRdb goes unchecked. The CDR3 has 13 amino acids. CDR1 and CDR2 from the germline V gene are SGDLS and YYNGEE.

The gene calls are TRBV7-6 and TRBJ2-6; checking the TCRdb D call of TRBD1 is not possible without DNA. In germline, CDR1 is SGHVS, CDR2 FNYEAQ. CDR3 size: 17 residues. CDR3 residues: CASSLSGGDSGANVLTF.

This rearrangement joins TRBV4-3 to TRBJ2-3; the D gene TCRdb calls, TRBD2, cannot be checked with no DNA. The CDR3 has 17 amino acids. The V gene's germline CDR1 is LGHNA and CDR2 YSLEER. The CDR3 sequence is CASSQDLGLADTDTQYF.

The chain joins TRBV7-6 to TRBJ2-1; there is no DNA to check the TCRdb D call of TRBD1. The CDR3 extends over 15 amino acids. Per germline, CDR1 SGHVS and CDR2 FNYEAQ. CDR3 in amino acids: CASSPRDSLYNEQFF.

This rearrangement joins TRBV3-1 to TRBJ2-5; the TRBD2 assignment by TCRdb is unverifiable without DNA. This CDR3 region has 17 residues. Germline CDR1 and CDR2: LGHDT and YNNKEL (reference sequence). CDR3 region: CASSHPGLAERQETQYF.

V gene TRBV28 combines with J gene TRBJ2-7; TCRdb gives TRBD2 as the D gene, but with no DNA this cannot be confirmed. CDR1 and CDR2 (germline): MDHEN, SYDVKM. The CDR3 loop spans 12 amino acids. The CDR3 loop reads CASKRGTYEQYF.

The chain couples TRBV7-2 to TRBJ2-3; TCRdb's assignment of TRBD2 cannot be checked, as there is no DNA. The CDR3 extends over 15 amino acids. CDR1 is SGHTA and CDR2 is FQGNSA in the germline V gene. This CDR3 is CASSPRTTHTDTQYF.

The chain employs TRBV6-5 and TRBJ2-5; as DNA is missing, the TRBD1 call by TCRdb cannot be tested. There are 14 residues in the CDR3. The germline V gene has CDR1 MNHEY and CDR2 SVGAGI. The CDR3 spells CASSSGTGQETQYF.

The rearrangement uses TRBV12-3 or TRBV12-4 and TRBJ2-2; TCRdb reports TRBD1, a call that lacks DNA to check it against. This CDR3 is 16 amino acids long. The chain's CDR3 is CASSRTGQGQVGELFF.

The CDR3 sequence is CSVEEGGNEQFF. The chain combines TRBV29-1 with TRBJ2-1; absent DNA, TCRdb's TRBD1 call cannot be checked. The length of the CDR3 is 12 residues. CDR1 SQVTM and CDR2 ANQGSEA come from the germline V gene.

The genes are TRBV18 and TRBJ2-5. Germline V gene lookup returns CDR1 KGHSH and CDR2 LQKENI. The CDR3 sequence is 15 residues long. The chain's CDR3 is CASSPRRTIQETQYF. The full variable domain, completed using reference TRBV18 and TRBJ2-5, is NAGVMQNPRHLVRRRGQEARLRCSPMKGHSHVYWYRQLPEEGLKFMVYLQKENIIDESGMPKERFSAEFPKEGPSILRIQQVVRGDSAAYFCASSPRRTIQETQYFGPGTRLLVL.